The entry below describes one T cell receptor beta chain. Its matching antigen is unknown. Germline values: CDR1 GTSNPN, CDR2 SVGIG (reference sequence). The CDR3 is 12 residues long. These data originate in a study of shared clonotypes between healthy human individuals. Regarding the study as a whole: Rarefaction exposed incomplete sorted-subset sequencing despite large depth.

Clones were read by immunoSEQ multiplex PCR, and TCRdb kept only the in-frame ones, dropping some. The table has over 2 million clones, roughly 95% seen once. The chain has TRBV30 and TRBJ2-1; 9 positions agree with TRBD2. The receptor comes from a man between 18 and 35 years old in good health. Sequencing was performed on naive CD4+ T cells sorted from blood. Specified subset: CD45RA+ positively selected. CDR3 protein: CAVAGERNEQFF. CDR3 nucleotides: TGTGCGGTAGCGGGAGAGAGGAATGAGCAGTTCTTC.